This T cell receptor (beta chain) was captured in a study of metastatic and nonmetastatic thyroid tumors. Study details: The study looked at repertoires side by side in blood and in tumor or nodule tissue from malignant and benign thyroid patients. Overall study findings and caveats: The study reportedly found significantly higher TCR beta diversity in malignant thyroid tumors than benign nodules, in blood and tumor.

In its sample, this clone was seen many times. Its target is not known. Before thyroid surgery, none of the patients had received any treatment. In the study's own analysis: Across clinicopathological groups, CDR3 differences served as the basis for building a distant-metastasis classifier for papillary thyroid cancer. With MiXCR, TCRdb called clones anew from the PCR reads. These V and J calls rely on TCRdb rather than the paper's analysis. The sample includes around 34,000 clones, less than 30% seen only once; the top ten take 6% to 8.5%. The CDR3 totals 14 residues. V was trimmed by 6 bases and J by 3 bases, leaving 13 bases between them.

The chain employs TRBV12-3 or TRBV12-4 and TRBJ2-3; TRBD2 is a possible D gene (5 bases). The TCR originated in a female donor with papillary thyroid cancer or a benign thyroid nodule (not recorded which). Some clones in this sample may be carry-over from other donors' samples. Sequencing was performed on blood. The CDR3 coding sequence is TGTGCCAGCAGGATATCAGGACTTACAGATACGCAGTATTTT. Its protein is CASRISGLTDTQYF.